This T cell receptor beta chain was captured in a study of T cell repertoires in cytomegalovirus infection. From the reads, TCRdb called clonotypes with MiXCR, one entry per CDR3 protein. The sample includes 450,000 to 650,000 distinct CDR3 sequences, roughly 42% of them seen just once. In this sample, this clonotype turned up a few times. Antigen unknown. The study, taken as a whole, reports: Cumulative public TCR beta family frequency identified CMV carriers with the relevant HLA. CMV-specific TCR beta clonotypes restricted by HLA-C were the ones dominating the ex vivo response.

The CDR3 spans 15 residues. Per germline, CDR1 SGHTA and CDR2 FQGNSA. V lost 5 bases and J 5 bases, leaving 18 bases between the germline ends. The sequence was obtained from a human donor in good health (CMV status not recorded). Some clones in this sample may be carry-over from other donors' samples. Sequenced here: cultured PBMCs, sampled from culture after CMV antigen stimulation. The gene calls are TRBV7-2 and TRBJ2-5, with a possible D match to TRBD2 (6 bases). CDR3 loop: CASSLPGGLSETQYF. The CDR3 DNA is TGTGCCAGCAGCCTCCCCGGAGGGCTCTCGGAGACCCAGTACTTC.